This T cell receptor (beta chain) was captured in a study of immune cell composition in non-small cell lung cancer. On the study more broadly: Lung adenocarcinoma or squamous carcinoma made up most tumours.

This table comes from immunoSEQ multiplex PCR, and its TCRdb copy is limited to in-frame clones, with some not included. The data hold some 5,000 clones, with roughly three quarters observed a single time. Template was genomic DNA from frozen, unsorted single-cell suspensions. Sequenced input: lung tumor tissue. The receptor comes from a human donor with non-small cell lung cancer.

The CDR3 region is CASSLRGDGETQYF. The CDR3 coding sequence is TGCGCCAGCAGCTTACGGGGGGACGGAGAGACCCAGTACTTC. V is TRBV5-1 and J is TRBJ2-5, with TRBD2 matching over 7 bases. The length of the CDR3 is 14 residues. V trimming: 2 bases; J trimming: 4 bases; junction bases outside the gene matches: 5. The germline CDR1 and CDR2 sequences are SGHRS and YFSETQ. The whole variable domain, filled in from reference TRBV5-1 and TRBJ2-5, reads KAGVTQTPRYLIKTRGQQVTLSCSPISGHRSVSWYQQTPGQGLQFLFEYFSETQRNKGNFPGRFSGRQFSNSRSEMNVSTLELGDSALYLCASSLRGDGETQYFGPGTRLLVL.